This T cell receptor (beta chain) appears in the sequencing data of a study of T-cell memory formation after mild COVID-19. Turning to the study itself: Largely donor-specific sequence clusters came from a couple of donors. Findings and limits, study-wide: Clones that contracted clustered mainly in CM and EM if CD4+ and in EMRA if CD8+.

This clonotype turned up a few times. Its antigen is undetermined. Each CDR3 protein is one row after TCRdb ran MiXCR on the 5' RACE reads. The table lists approximately 250,000 distinct CDR3 sequences, 15% of them singletons. This sequence originates from an adult woman who had mild COVID-19 (a few samples of this study predate the infection). Cell type and time point are not known. The sequenced sample was PBMCs or a T cell subset sorted from them (not recorded which).

The CDR3 loop reads CSARTGPDSPLHF. CDR3 sequence (DNA): TGCAGCGCCAGGACAGGCCCAGATTCACCCCTCCACTTT. V and J are TRBV29-1 and TRBJ1-6; 7 nucleotides align to TRBD1. After removal of 7 bases from V and 8 bases from J, the junction contained 8 bases not matched to a gene. The germline V gene has CDR1 SQVTM and CDR2 ANQGSEA. The CDR3 contains 13 residues. The whole variable domain, remainder taken from reference TRBV29-1 and TRBJ1-6, is SAVISQKPSRDICQRGTSLTIQCQVDSQVTMMFWYRQQPGQSLTLIATANQGSEATYESGFVIDKFPISRPNLTFSTLTVSNMSPEDSSIYLCSARTGPDSPLHFGNGTRLTVT.